The 28 T cell receptor beta chains reported below all come from one sample, sequenced in a study of OX40 agonist ivuxolimab in advanced cancers. Produced via immunoSEQ multiplex PCR; TCRdb's table is partial and in-frame only. Among 80,000 or so clones listed, around 92% were seen once. Sequencing was performed on CD4+ or CD8+ T cells sorted from blood, taken in a trial of the OX40 agonist ivuxolimab. The source of these receptors is an adult with an advanced solid tumor such as melanoma, head and neck, liver or kidney cancer.

This chain uses TRBV4-2 with TRBJ2-7, with 8 bases that match TRBD2. The germline V gene encodes CDR1 LGHNA and CDR2 YNFKEQ. Trimming at V came to 1 base and at J to 3 bases, leaving 11 bases not matched to a gene. This CDR3 has 17 amino acids. Written as DNA, the CDR3 is TGTGCCAGCAGCCAAGGCGGGCGGGAGGCAGAGGGCTACGAGCAGTACTTC. It yields the protein CASSQGGREAEGYEQYF.

This clone was observed a single time. The J gene is TRBJ2-5, the V gene TRBV5-8; no reliable D call. The CDR3 covers 10 residues. The germline V gene encodes CDR1 SGHTS and CDR2 YDEGEE. V shed 7 bases and J shed 4 bases, with 5 bases lying between them. The CDR3 reads CASPGETQYF. CDR3 coding DNA: TGTGCCAGCCCGGGAGAGACCCAGTACTTC.

The chain recombines TRBV7-9 with TRBJ1-1, with D perhaps matching TRBD1 (6 bases). V was shortened by 7 bases and J by 2 bases, with 17 bases between the two germline ends. The CDR3 contains 15 residues. The V gene's germline CDR1 is SEHNR and CDR2 FQNEAQ (reference sequence). The CDR3 nucleotides are TGTGCCAGCACCTCTCGGGGGCAGGGTAACACTGAAGCTTTCTTT. Translating gives CASTSRGQGNTEAFF.

This clone was seen more than once but under ten times. The chain joins TRBV2 to TRBJ1-2; TRBD1 agrees at 12 bases. CDR3 length: 14 residues. Trimming removed 6 bases from V and 6 bases from J; junction bases left unmatched: 5. Germline V gene lookup returns CDR1 SNHLY and CDR2 FYNNEI. The CDR3 coding sequence is TGTGCCAGCAGGAGGGACAGGGGGCAGGATGGCTACACCTTC. Translating it yields CASRRDRGQDGYTF.

This clone was found once. V and J are TRBV2 and TRBJ1-1; 9 positions match TRBD1. The trim removed 10 bases at V and 0 bases at J, leaving 3 bases unmatched. Germline V gene lookup returns CDR1 SNHLY and CDR2 FYNNEI. This CDR3 contains 13 residues. CDR3 in amino acids: CATGTGMNTEAFF. CDR3 nucleotides: TGTGCCACAGGGACAGGGATGAACACTGAAGCTTTCTTT.

The chain has TRBV27 and TRBJ2-1; TRBD2 is a possible D gene (5 bases). The CDR3 runs 16 residues. Germline CDR1 reads MNHEY; CDR2 reads SMNVEV (reference sequence). V lost 3 bases and J lost 7, with 19 bases in between. As DNA, the CDR3 is TGTGCCAGCAGTTTCCTTTCCGGGGAGAGGATAAATGAGCAGTTCTTC. This gives the protein CASSFLSGERINEQFF.

The rearrangement links TRBV21-1 to TRBJ2-1; the D call in the table, TRBD1, was not verified against the DNA. TRBV21-1 is deemed a pseudogene. The CDR3 covers 16 residues. The CDR3: CASSKVPLDSYNEQFF. The CDR3 DNA reads TGTGCCAGCAGCAAAGTCCCTTTGGACAGTTACAATGAGCAGTTCTTC.

Only one count was recorded for this clone. The rearrangement uses TRBV30 and TRBJ1-6; 7 nucleotides agree with TRBD1. V lost 1 base and J lost 10; bases outside the gene matches: 7. The CDR3 runs to 14 residues. Per germline, CDR1 GTSNPN and CDR2 SVGIG (reference sequence). The CDR3 DNA reads as TGTGCCTGGAGTGGACAGGGTCTGGGCTCACCCCTCCACTTT. Its protein product is CAWSGQGLGSPLHF.

This clone was detected a few times. This rearrangement joins TRBV7-9 to TRBJ2-2, with D tentatively TRBD2 (6 bases). The V end lost 5 bases, the J end lost 4 bases, and 17 bases lay between the germline ends. The CDR3 consists of 16 residues. Germline-derived CDR1 and CDR2 are SEHNR and FQNEAQ (reference sequence). CDR3 bases: TGTGCCAGCAGCCCTCGCGCGGGGAGTTTCACCGGGGAGCTGTTTTTT. Translation gives CASSPRAGSFTGELFF.

The CDR3 nucleotides are TGCAGCGTTGAATGGTCCGCGGGGCAAGAGACCCAGTACTTC. It codes for CSVEWSAGQETQYF. The chain recombines TRBV29-1 with TRBJ2-5, with a possible D match to TRBD2 (6 bases). CDR3 size: 14 residues. V was trimmed by 2 bases and J by 2 bases, leaving 12 bases between them. Germline-derived CDR1 and CDR2 are SQVTM and ANQGSEA.

This chain's CDR3 is CASSVPGPPGAEAFF. The CDR3 region has the DNA TGTGCCAGCAGTGTTCCGGGCCCCCCTGGGGCTGAAGCTTTCTTT. V and J are TRBV28 and TRBJ1-1, with D unresolved. The CDR3 runs 15 residues. V lost 5 bases and J 6 bases, leaving 19 bases between the germline ends. Germline loops: CDR1 MDHEN, CDR2 SYDVKM.

The chain joins TRBV5-5 to TRBJ2-2, with a possible D match to TRBD2 (6 bases). Trimming took off 1 base at V and 1 base at J, with 11 bases between the two ends. The CDR3 runs 16 residues. The germline CDR1 and CDR2 sequences are SGHKS and YYEKEE (reference sequence). CDR3 sequence reads: CASSLTASENTGELFF. Here the CDR3 DNA reads TGTGCCAGCAGCTTGACGGCTAGCGAGAACACCGGGGAGCTGTTTTTT. The variable domain in full, completed from reference TRBV5-5 and TRBJ2-2, reads DAGVTQSPTHLIKTRGQQVTLRCSPISGHKSVSWYQQVLGQGPQFIFQYYEKEERGRGNFPDRFSARQFPNYSSELNVNALLLGDSALYLCASSLTASENTGELFFGEGSRLTVL.

This clone has only one observation. The chain carries TRBV5-1 and TRBJ2-2; 7 nucleotides line up with TRBD1. J gave up 1 base and V 4 bases, and 10 bases lay outside the gene matches. The CDR3 is 17 residues long. Per germline, CDR1 SGHRS and CDR2 YFSETQ. This chain's CDR3 is CASSPSPWTGNTGELFF. The CDR3 DNA is TGCGCCAGCAGCCCCTCCCCATGGACAGGGAACACCGGGGAGCTGTTTTTT.

This sequence joins TRBV11-2 and TRBJ1-2, with TRBD1 as a possible D gene (6 bases). The germline V gene encodes CDR1 SGHAT and CDR2 FQNNGV. The CDR3 runs to 13 residues. V shed 4 bases and J shed 8 bases, with 14 bases lying between them. The CDR3 here is CASSSRGGHGYTF. Here the CDR3 DNA reads TGTGCCAGCAGCTCAAGGGGGGGACACGGCTACACCTTC.

The count of this clone is one. The chain uses TRBV6-6 and TRBJ2-1; perhaps TRBD2 as D (5 bases). CDR3 length equals 13 residues. The germline V gene has CDR1 MNHNY and CDR2 SVGAGI (reference sequence). Trimming pared 4 bases from V and 4 bases from J, leaving 8 bases between. The CDR3 loop is CASSSPGYNEQFF. As DNA, the CDR3 is TGTGCCAGCAGTTCCCCGGGGTACAATGAGCAGTTCTTC.

The rearrangement links TRBV4-2 to TRBJ1-3; D unresolved. The V end lost 4 bases, the J end lost 0 bases, and 13 bases lay between the germline ends. This CDR3 has 16 residues. Per the germline V gene, CDR1 is LGHNA and CDR2 is YNFKEQ. The CDR3 loop reads CASSPPWGASGNTIYF. CDR3 bases: TGTGCCAGCAGCCCACCCTGGGGAGCCTCTGGAAACACCATATATTTT.

The CDR3 DNA follows: TGTGCCAGTAGTATGTCCGGGGGAGAAGAGACCCAGTACTTC. Amino acid sequence: CASSMSGGEETQYF. The genes are TRBV19 and TRBJ2-5, with a weak D call TRBD2 (6 bases). The CDR3 covers 14 residues. From germline, CDR1 is LNHDA and CDR2 SQIVND (reference sequence). V shed 3 bases and J shed 3 bases, with 11 bases lying between them.

The J gene is TRBJ1-2, the V gene TRBV11-1; the D gene is possibly TRBD1 (5 bases). The CDR3 is 15 residues long. V was shortened by 5 bases and J by 2 bases, with 15 bases between the two germline ends. The germline V gene has CDR1 SGHAT and CDR2 FQDESV (reference sequence). The CDR3 DNA is TGTGCCAGCAGCCGCGGGGGGGTGTCCAACTATGGCTACACCTTC. Amino acids: CASSRGGVSNYGYTF.

This chain uses TRBV5-1 with TRBJ1-1; TRBD1 might be the D (5 bases). V lost 0 bases and J 1 base, leaving 10 bases between the germline ends. This CDR3 region has 15 residues. Germline loops: CDR1 SGHRS, CDR2 YFSETQ. The CDR3 protein is CASSLGGAGNTEAFF. In DNA form, the CDR3 reads TGCGCCAGCAGCTTGGGCGGGGCCGGGAACACTGAAGCTTTCTTT.

The V gene is TRBV7-6, the J gene TRBJ1-1; no clear D gene. CDR1 and CDR2 from the germline V gene are SGHVS and FNYEAQ. Trimming shortened V by 2 bases and J by 1 base, and 17 bases separated the two germline ends. The CDR3 length is 17 residues. CDR3 DNA sequence: TGTGCCAGCAGCTTATTTGCGGCAGGCCATTCGAACACTGAAGCTTTCTTT. This gives the protein CASSLFAAGHSNTEAFF. Drawing the rest from reference TRBV7-6 and TRBJ1-1, the complete variable domain is GAGVSQSPRYKVTKRGQDVALRCDPISGHVSLYWYRQALGQGPEFLTYFNYEAQQDKSGLPNDRFSAERPEGSISTLTIQRTEQRDSAMYRCASSLFAAGHSNTEAFFGQGTRLTVV.

CDR3 sequence (DNA): TGTGCCAGCAGCAATACCGGGACAGGCTCGTCACCCCTCCACTTT. Its translation: CASSNTGTGSSPLHF. This rearrangement joins TRBV5-6 to TRBJ1-6; TRBD1 matches at 8 bases. The junction had 10 bases not matched to a gene; V was cut back by 4 bases and J by 10 bases. CDR1 is SGHDT, CDR2 YYEEEE, per germline. The CDR3 contains 15 residues.

V gene TRBV5-1 combines with J gene TRBJ1-1; D unclear. The CDR3 has 13 residues. CDR1 is SGHRS, CDR2 YFSETQ, per germline. The ends were cut back, 4 bases at V and 1 base at J, with 8 bases in the middle. The CDR3 here is CASSRDPNTEAFF. The CDR3, as DNA: TGCGCCAGCAGCCGTGACCCGAACACTGAAGCTTTCTTT.

V and J are TRBV6-1 and TRBJ1-1; 7 nucleotides match TRBD1. Germline CDR1 is MNHNS and CDR2 is SASEGT. The CDR3 is 13 residues long. Germline trimming cut 4 bases from V and 9 bases from J; bases unmatched to any gene: 8. This CDR3 reads CASSGTGGAQAFF. The CDR3 DNA reads as TGTGCCAGCAGTGGGACAGGTGGTGCCCAAGCTTTCTTT.

The DNA of the CDR3 is TGTGCCAGCAGTAGAAAGACAGAAAACACTGAAGCTTTCTTT. It specifies CASSRKTENTEAFF. The chain carries TRBV6-1 and TRBJ1-1; a possible D gene is TRBD1 (5 bases). The germline V gene has CDR1 MNHNS and CDR2 SASEGT. This CDR3 region has 14 residues. V was cut by 5 bases and J by 2 bases, with 12 bases left in between.

This clone was seen a handful of times. The chain links TRBV18 to TRBJ1-5, with D possibly TRBD1 on 5 matching bases. V was cut by 6 bases and J by 7 bases, with 13 bases left in between. The CDR3 extends over 13 amino acids. The V gene's germline CDR1 is KGHSH and CDR2 LQKENI. The CDR3 loop reads CASSQGDRQPQHF. The DNA for the CDR3 is TGTGCCAGCTCCCAAGGGGACCGGCAGCCCCAGCATTTT.

The V and J genes are TRBV10-3 and TRBJ1-3, with D hard to call. The CDR3 runs 12 residues. Trimming shortened V by 6 bases and J by 4 bases, and 7 bases separated the two germline ends. CDR1 ENHRY and CDR2 SYGVKD come from the germline V gene. The CDR3 protein is CAISPGGNTIYF. The CDR3, as DNA: TGTGCCATCAGCCCCGGGGGAAACACCATATATTTT.

The V and J genes are TRBV30 and TRBJ2-1; D gene unclear. This CDR3 is 16 amino acids long. Trimming pared 0 bases from V and 0 bases from J, leaving 12 bases between. Germline CDR1 GTSNPN, CDR2 SVGIG (reference sequence). CDR3 sequence: CAWSVGLTSSYNEQFF. CDR3 sequence (DNA): TGTGCCTGGAGTGTAGGGCTGACGAGCTCCTACAATGAGCAGTTCTTC.

This rearrangement joins TRBV4-1 to TRBJ1-1; D may be TRBD1 (5 bases). The CDR3 has 15 residues. Trimming took off 4 bases at V and 1 base at J, with 13 bases between the two ends. The V gene's germline CDR1 is MGHRA and CDR2 YSYEKL. This CDR3 is CASSPPWGENTEAFF. CDR3 nucleotide sequence: TGCGCCAGCAGCCCCCCATGGGGGGAGAACACTGAAGCTTTCTTT.